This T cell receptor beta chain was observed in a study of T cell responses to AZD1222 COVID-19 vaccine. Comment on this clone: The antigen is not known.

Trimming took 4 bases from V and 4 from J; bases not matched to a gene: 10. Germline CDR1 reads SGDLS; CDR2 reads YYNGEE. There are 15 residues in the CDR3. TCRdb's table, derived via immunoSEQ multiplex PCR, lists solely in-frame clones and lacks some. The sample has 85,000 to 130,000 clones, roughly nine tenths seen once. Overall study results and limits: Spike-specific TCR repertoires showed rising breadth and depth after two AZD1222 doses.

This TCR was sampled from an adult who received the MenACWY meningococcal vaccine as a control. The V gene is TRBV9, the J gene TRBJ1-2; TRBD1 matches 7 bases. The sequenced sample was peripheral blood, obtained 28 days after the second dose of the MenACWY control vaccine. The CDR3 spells CASSFSGTALYGYTF. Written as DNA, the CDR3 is TGTGCCAGCAGCTTCTCCGGGACAGCCCTCTATGGCTACACCTTC.